The following is a T cell receptor beta chain sequence with its context. Some clones are missing from TCRdb's copy, which holds only in-frame ones; the method was immunoSEQ multiplex PCR. Here the sample spans tens of thousands of clones, approximately 84% being singletons. The data were taken from a study of blood T cell repertoires in COVID-19. Germline V gene sequence: CDR1 LNHDA, CDR2 SQIVND (reference sequence). CDR3 length equals 14 residues. Losses at the gene ends were 8 bases for V and 10 bases for J; bases not matched to a gene: 9. The chain has TRBV19 and TRBJ2-1; TRBD1 agrees at 12 bases. The sequence was obtained from a human donor in a cohort sampled during active COVID-19. The sample comprised peripheral blood. The CDR3 sequence is CASHSGQGAREQFF. The CDR3 nucleotides read TGTGCCAGTCATTCGGGACAGGGGGCACGCGAGCAGTTCTTC.